This T cell receptor (beta chain) came from a study of T-cell reconstitution after alpha-beta-depleted transplantation in children. In germline, CDR1 is SGHRS, CDR2 YFSETQ. The CDR3 is 13 amino acids. The V end was cut by 6 bases, the J end by 2 bases, with 12 bases between. Unique molecular identifiers were used to barcode this TCRbeta library. TCRdb redid the calling of the PCR reads with MiXCR, one entry per CDR3 protein. Of about 500,000 distinct CDR3 sequences listed, less than 35% were seen once; the top ten hold 2% to 3%. Sequencing used PBMCs from the stem cell graft donor, obtained from the stem cell graft. The V gene is TRBV5-1, the J gene TRBJ2-7, with D perhaps TRBD1 (6 bases). The origin of this receptor is a human donor who donated a stem cell graft to a child with aplastic anemia. The CDR3 spells CASTTGYAYEQYF. The CDR3 nucleotides are TGCGCCAGCACGACAGGATATGCCTACGAGCAGTACTTC.